The 21 T cell receptor beta chains below all came from one sample that was sequenced in a study of beta chain features in type 1 diabetes. The entirety of the isolated RNA underwent reverse transcription, so expressed TCRB transcripts were sequenced. Sequencing was performed with immunoSEQ multiplex PCR; in TCRdb, only in-frame clones are kept and a portion is missing. The repertoire holds under 450,000 clones, 14% seen once, with about 0.034% in the top ten. Input material: naive CD4+ T cells from blood. The receptor set was obtained from a man aged 25-45 years in good health.

The chain joins TRBV6-5 to TRBJ2-5, with D possibly being TRBD1 or TRBD2 (5 bases each). CDR1 and CDR2 from the germline V gene are MNHEY and SVGAGI. The CDR3 length is 14 residues. V lost 5 bases, J lost 4 bases, and 14 bases lay in between. The CDR3 region is CASSAGTGRETQYF. In DNA form, the CDR3 reads TGTGCCAGCAGTGCCGGGACGGGCCGAGAGACCCAGTACTTC.

In this sample, this clone turned up many times. Other nucleotide sequences in the sample specify the same CDR3. CDR3 bases: TGTGCCTGGAGCCGGGACAGCTATGGCTACACCTTC. Translation: CAWSRDSYGYTF. The chain uses TRBV30 and TRBJ1-2, with TRBD1 identical over 7 bases. V trimming: 3 bases; J trimming: 4 bases; junction bases outside the gene matches: 2. The CDR3 covers 12 residues. Germline V gene data show CDR1 as GTSNPN and CDR2 as SVGIG (reference sequence).

This clone was detected a few times. The rearrangement joins TRBV6-1 to TRBJ2-5, with TRBD1 identical over 10 bases. The CDR3 length is 15 residues. V trimming: 7 bases; J trimming: 7 bases; junction bases outside the gene matches: 12. Germline V CDR1 and CDR2: MNHNS, SASEGT. CDR3 nucleotides: TGTGCCAGCACTGAGTTAGGGACAGGGGCCGCGACCCAGTACTTC. Encoded protein: CASTELGTGAATQYF.

This clone came up a few times. The V and J genes are TRBV18 and TRBJ2-6; D gene uncertain. The CDR3 length is 14 residues. Looked up from germline, CDR1 is KGHSH and CDR2 is LQKENI. V was cut by 2 bases and J by 1 base, with 3 bases left in between. CDR3 sequence (DNA): TGTGCCAGCTCACCATTTTCTGGGGCCAACGTCCTGACTTTC. It is translated as CASSPFSGANVLTF.

This clone occurred a few times. At one end the junction does not follow the germline gene, possibly because of a read error. V usage is TRBV7-2 and J usage is TRBJ1-2, with D possibly matching TRBD1 (6 bases). The germline V gene encodes CDR1 SGHTA and CDR2 FQGNSA. The CDR3 has 11 amino acids. Here the CDR3 DNA reads TGTGCCAGCAGCCTACCGGGACAAAACTATTTC. As protein: CASSLPGQNYF.

CDR3 nucleotide sequence: TGTGCCAGCAGCACCGGGACAGCAAAAGAGACCCAGTACTTC. Encoded protein: CASSTGTAKETQYF. This chain uses TRBV11-1 with TRBJ2-5, with TRBD1 matching over 7 bases. The germline V gene encodes CDR1 SGHAT and CDR2 FQDESV (reference sequence). V lost 5 bases to trimming and J lost 3 bases; unmatched junction nucleotides: 6. This CDR3 region has 14 residues.

The table lists this clone with a few counts. V usage is TRBV29-1 and J usage is TRBJ1-6; D remains unclear. The CDR3 runs to 11 residues. Germline V gene data show CDR1 as SQVTM and CDR2 as ANQGSEA. V lost 4 bases to trimming and J lost 9 bases, with 7 bases between them. This CDR3 is CSVGESSPLHF. The CDR3 bases are TGCAGCGTTGGGGAGAGTTCACCCCTCCACTTT.

The chain recombines TRBV2 with TRBJ2-3; D not certain. This CDR3 comprises 11 residues. V was shortened by 5 bases and J by 1 base, with 1 base between the two germline ends. The germline V gene encodes CDR1 SNHLY and CDR2 FYNNEI. The chain's CDR3 is CASSRTDTQYF. The CDR3 DNA follows: TGTGCCAGCAGTCGCACAGATACGCAGTATTTT.

The V gene is TRBV4-3, the J gene TRBJ1-5; the match to TRBD1 covers 9 bases. The CDR3 is made up of 17 amino acids. V lost 7 bases, J lost 7 bases, and 17 bases stayed unmatched. Germline V gene sequence: CDR1 LGHNA, CDR2 YSLEER. The CDR3 here is CASNFLSLDRGYQPQHF. The CDR3 nucleotides are TGCGCCAGCAACTTTTTGAGCCTGGACAGGGGATACCAGCCCCAGCATTTT.

This chain connects TRBV19 to TRBJ1-5; no reliable D call. CDR1 LNHDA and CDR2 SQIVND come from the germline V gene (reference sequence). The V and J ends lost 3 bases and 2 bases respectively, with 14 bases between them. CDR3 length: 16 amino acids. The CDR3 sequence is CASSMPTRRGNQPQHF. The CDR3 DNA sequence: TGTGCCAGTAGTATGCCAACACGCCGGGGCAATCAGCCCCAGCATTTT.

This clone was counted a few times. The rearrangement joins TRBV23-1 to TRBJ2-7, with D hard to call. TRBV23-1 is labeled an ORF, and its function is uncertain. Trimming left V 4 bases short and J 1 base short, with 23 bases between. This CDR3 spans 18 amino acids. Written as DNA, the CDR3 is TGCGCCAGCAGTCGCCGACCATGGACCTTTAAAAAATCCTACGAGCAGTACGTC. This translates into CASSRRPWTFKKSYEQYV.

This clone was counted only a few times. The chain employs TRBV7-9 and TRBJ1-1; D not resolved. The ends were cut back, 7 bases at V and 3 bases at J, with 15 bases in the middle. The CDR3 length is 14 residues. CDR1 and CDR2 (germline): SEHNR, FQNEAQ (reference sequence). CDR3 coding DNA: TGTGCCAGCATCCTTGGAGGGAAGGACACTGAAGCTTTCTTT. It is translated as CASILGGKDTEAFF.

This clone was observed a handful of times. Here the CDR3 DNA reads TGTGCCAGCAGCTTAAGAACTAGCGGGCTTGGAGAGACCCAGTACTTC. Its translation: CASSLRTSGLGETQYF. This chain links TRBV7-2 with TRBJ2-5, with 9 bases matching TRBD2. The germline CDR1 and CDR2 sequences are SGHTA and FQGNSA. J lost 4 bases, V lost 2 bases, and 8 bases had no gene match. The CDR3 loop spans 16 amino acids.

V is TRBV5-6 and J is TRBJ2-1; 7 bases line up with TRBD2. Germline V gene data show CDR1 as SGHDT and CDR2 as YYEEEE. After removal of 0 bases from V and 15 bases from J, the junction contained 9 bases not matched to a gene. The CDR3 has 13 residues. The DNA of the CDR3 is TGTGCCAGCAGCTTGGTCTCAGGGAGGGCCTGGTTCTTC. Protein: CASSLVSGRAWFF.

This clone was found a few times. The J gene is TRBJ2-5, the V gene TRBV30; D call uncertain. CDR3 length: 12 amino acids. CDR1 is GTSNPN, CDR2 SVGIG, per germline (reference sequence). With 8 bases removed from V and 1 base from J, the gap between germline ends came to 11 bases. The CDR3 region has the DNA TGTGCCCATGGACGACCCCAAGAGACCCAGTACTTC. Translating it yields CAHGRPQETQYF.

With regard to this clone: This CDR3 is also generated by other DNA sequences in the sample. The rearrangement joins TRBV29-1 to TRBJ1-2, with a tentative D call TRBD1 (6 bases). The CDR3 runs to 14 residues. V was clipped by 1 base and J by 3 bases, with 12 bases between them. CDR1 and CDR2 from the germline V gene are SQVTM and ANQGSEA. CDR3 coding DNA: TGCAGCGTTGAAGGAGGGGGTCGGCACTATGGCTACACCTTC. Encoded protein: CSVEGGGRHYGYTF. The whole variable domain, filled in from reference TRBV29-1 and TRBJ1-2, reads SAVISQKPSRDICQRGTSLTIQCQVDSQVTMMFWYRQQPGQSLTLIATANQGSEATYESGFVIDKFPISRPNLTFSTLTVSNMSPEDSSIYLCSVEGGGRHYGYTFGSGTRLTVV.

There are a few counts of this clone. The chain links TRBV7-2 to TRBJ2-5, with D unresolved. V dropped 1 base and J dropped 5 bases, with 11 bases sitting between them. CDR3 length: 14 residues. The germline CDR1 and CDR2 sequences are SGHTA and FQGNSA. CDR3 loop: CASSLDRNVETQYF. In nucleotides, the CDR3 is TGTGCCAGCAGCTTAGATAGGAACGTGGAGACCCAGTACTTC.

This clone was observed a handful of times. The chain has TRBV5-1 and TRBJ2-5; D remains unclear. V gave up 4 bases and J gave up 0 bases, with 4 bases separating them. CDR1 SGHRS and CDR2 YFSETQ come from the germline V gene. CDR3 size: 12 residues. The CDR3 DNA follows: TGCGCCAGCAGCCCGGACCAAGAGACCCAGTACTTC. It yields the protein CASSPDQETQYF.

This clone came up a few times. The chain's CDR3 is CASSPRTASTDTQYF. DNA of the CDR3: TGTGCCAGTAGTCCCCGGACAGCAAGCACAGATACGCAGTATTTT. The rearrangement joins TRBV19 to TRBJ2-3; D possibly corresponds to TRBD1 (6 bases). Germline V gene sequence: CDR1 LNHDA, CDR2 SQIVND (reference sequence). V was shortened by 5 bases and J by 0 bases, with 12 bases between the two germline ends. The CDR3 length is 15 residues.

This clone showed up just a few times. The chain uses TRBV30 and TRBJ2-7; TRBD1 is a possible D gene (5 bases). Per germline, CDR1 GTSNPN and CDR2 SVGIG (reference sequence). This CDR3 has 13 residues. V dropped 1 base and J dropped 3 bases, with 10 bases sitting between them. The CDR3 protein is CAWSGTPLYEQYV. The CDR3 coding sequence is TGTGCCTGGAGTGGGACACCACTCTACGAGCAGTACGTC.

This clone was picked up a small number of times. The chain combines TRBV7-2 with TRBJ2-1; D is possibly TRBD2 (6 bases). From germline, CDR1 is SGHTA and CDR2 FQGNSA. The length of the CDR3 is 13 residues. Trimming stripped 8 bases from V and 10 bases from J, with 18 bases between. For the CDR3, the DNA is TGTGCCAGCCCCAGACAGTGGGGAGGAGAGCAGTTCTTC. Protein product: CASPRQWGGEQFF.